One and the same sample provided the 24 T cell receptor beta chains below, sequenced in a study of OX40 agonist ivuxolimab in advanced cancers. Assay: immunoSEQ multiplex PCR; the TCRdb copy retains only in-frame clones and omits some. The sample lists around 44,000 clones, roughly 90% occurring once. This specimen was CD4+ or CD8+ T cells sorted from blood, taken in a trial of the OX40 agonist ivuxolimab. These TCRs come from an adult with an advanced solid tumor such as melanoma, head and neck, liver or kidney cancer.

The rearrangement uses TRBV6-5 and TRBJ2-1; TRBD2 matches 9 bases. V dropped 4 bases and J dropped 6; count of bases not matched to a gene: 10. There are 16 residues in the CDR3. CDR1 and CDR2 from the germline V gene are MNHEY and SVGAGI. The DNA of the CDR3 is TGTGCCAGCAGTTCGGGCCCGGCGGGGGGGTCCAATGAGCAGTTCTTC. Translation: CASSSGPAGGSNEQFF.

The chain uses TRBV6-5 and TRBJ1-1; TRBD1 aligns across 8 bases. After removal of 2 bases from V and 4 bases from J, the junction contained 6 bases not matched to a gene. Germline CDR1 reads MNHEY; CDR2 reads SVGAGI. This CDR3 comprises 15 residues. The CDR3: CASSYATGGSTEAFF. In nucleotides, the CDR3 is TGTGCCAGCAGTTACGCCACAGGGGGAAGCACTGAAGCTTTCTTT.

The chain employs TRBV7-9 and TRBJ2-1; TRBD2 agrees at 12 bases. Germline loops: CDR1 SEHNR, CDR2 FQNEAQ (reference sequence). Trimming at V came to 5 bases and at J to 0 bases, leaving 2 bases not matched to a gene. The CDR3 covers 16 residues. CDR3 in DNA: TGTGCCAGCAGCGTGACTAGCGGGAGCTCCTACAATGAGCAGTTCTTC. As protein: CASSVTSGSSYNEQFF.

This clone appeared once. The CDR3 spells CASSPPGVPGELFF. As DNA, the CDR3 is TGTGCCAGCAGCCCCCCGGGGGTCCCCGGGGAGCTGTTTTTT. The J gene is TRBJ2-2, the V gene TRBV7-9; D is perhaps TRBD2 (6 bases). Germline CDR1 and CDR2: SEHNR and FQNEAQ (reference sequence). The V and J ends lost 5 bases and 6 bases respectively, with 13 bases between them. The CDR3 runs to 14 residues.

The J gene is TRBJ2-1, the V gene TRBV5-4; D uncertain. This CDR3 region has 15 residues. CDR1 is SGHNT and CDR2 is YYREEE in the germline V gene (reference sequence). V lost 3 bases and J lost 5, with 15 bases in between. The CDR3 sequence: CASSSPMGANNEQFF. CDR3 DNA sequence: TGTGCCAGCAGCTCCCCTATGGGCGCCAACAATGAGCAGTTCTTC.

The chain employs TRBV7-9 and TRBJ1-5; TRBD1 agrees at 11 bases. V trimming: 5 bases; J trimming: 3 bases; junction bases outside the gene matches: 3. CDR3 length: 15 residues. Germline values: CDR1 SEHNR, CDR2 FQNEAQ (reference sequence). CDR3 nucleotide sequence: TGTGCCAGCAGCGGGACAGGGGGAATCAATCAGCCCCAGCATTTT. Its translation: CASSGTGGINQPQHF.

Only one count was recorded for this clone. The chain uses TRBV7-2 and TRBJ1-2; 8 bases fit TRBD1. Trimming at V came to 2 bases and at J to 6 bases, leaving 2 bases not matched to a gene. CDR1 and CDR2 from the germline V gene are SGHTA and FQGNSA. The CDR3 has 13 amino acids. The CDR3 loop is CASSLQQGDGYTF. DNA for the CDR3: TGTGCCAGCAGCTTACAACAGGGGGATGGCTACACCTTC. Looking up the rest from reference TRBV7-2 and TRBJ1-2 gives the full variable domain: GAGVSQSPSNKVTEKGKDVELRCDPISGHTALYWYRQSLGQGLEFLIYFQGNSAPDKSGLPSDRFSAERTGGSVSTLTIQRTQQEDSAVYLCASSLQQGDGYTFGSGTRLTVV.

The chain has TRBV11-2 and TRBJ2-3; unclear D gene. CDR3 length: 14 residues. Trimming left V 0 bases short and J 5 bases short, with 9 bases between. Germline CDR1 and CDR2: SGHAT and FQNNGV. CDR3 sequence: CASSLDITRDTQYF. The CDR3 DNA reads TGTGCCAGCAGCTTAGATATTACCCGAGATACGCAGTATTTT.

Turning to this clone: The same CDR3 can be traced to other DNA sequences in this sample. The CDR3 DNA reads TGTGCCAGCAGCCCGCGGGGCTCTGGAAACACCATATATTTT. Protein product: CASSPRGSGNTIYF. The chain couples TRBV9 to TRBJ1-3; D is undetermined. Germline CDR1 SGDLS, CDR2 YYNGEE. The CDR3 runs 14 residues. V was clipped by 4 bases and J by 0 bases, with 8 bases between them.

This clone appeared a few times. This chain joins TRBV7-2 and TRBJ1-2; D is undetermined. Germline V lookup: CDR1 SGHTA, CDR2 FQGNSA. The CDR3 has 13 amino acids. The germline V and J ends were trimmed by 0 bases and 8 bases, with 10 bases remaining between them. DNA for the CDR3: TGTGCCAGCAGCTTAGCGTACCTTTTGGGCTACACCTTC. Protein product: CASSLAYLLGYTF. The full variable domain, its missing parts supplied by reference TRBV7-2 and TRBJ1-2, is GAGVSQSPSNKVTEKGKDVELRCDPISGHTALYWYRQSLGQGLEFLIYFQGNSAPDKSGLPSDRFSAERTGGSVSTLTIQRTQQEDSAVYLCASSLAYLLGYTFGSGTRLTVV.

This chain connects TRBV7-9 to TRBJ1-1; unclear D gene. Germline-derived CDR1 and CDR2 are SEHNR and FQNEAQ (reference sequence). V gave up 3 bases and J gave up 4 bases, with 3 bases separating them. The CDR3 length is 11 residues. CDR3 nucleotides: TGTGCCAGCAGCTTGATCACTGAAGCTTTCTTT. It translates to CASSLITEAFF.

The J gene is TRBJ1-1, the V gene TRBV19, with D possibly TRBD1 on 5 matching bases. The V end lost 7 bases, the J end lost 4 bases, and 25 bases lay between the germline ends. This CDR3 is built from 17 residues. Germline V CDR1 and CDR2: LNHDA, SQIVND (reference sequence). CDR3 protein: CASNLRVRGPRGTEAFF. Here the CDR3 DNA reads TGTGCCAGTAACCTCCGGGTTCGAGGGCCGAGGGGCACTGAAGCTTTCTTT.

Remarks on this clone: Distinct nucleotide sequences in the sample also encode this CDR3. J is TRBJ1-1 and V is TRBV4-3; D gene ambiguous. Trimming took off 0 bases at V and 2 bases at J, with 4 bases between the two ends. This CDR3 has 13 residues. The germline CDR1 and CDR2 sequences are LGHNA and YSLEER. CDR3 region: CASSQDRNTEAFF. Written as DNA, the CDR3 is TGCGCCAGCAGCCAAGACAGAAACACTGAAGCTTTCTTT.

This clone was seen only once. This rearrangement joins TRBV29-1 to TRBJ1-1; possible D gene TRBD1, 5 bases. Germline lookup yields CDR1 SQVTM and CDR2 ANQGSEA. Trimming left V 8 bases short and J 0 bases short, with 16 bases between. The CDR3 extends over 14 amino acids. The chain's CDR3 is CSITRGGVNTEAFF. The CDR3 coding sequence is TGCAGCATCACTCGGGGAGGGGTGAACACTGAAGCTTTCTTT.

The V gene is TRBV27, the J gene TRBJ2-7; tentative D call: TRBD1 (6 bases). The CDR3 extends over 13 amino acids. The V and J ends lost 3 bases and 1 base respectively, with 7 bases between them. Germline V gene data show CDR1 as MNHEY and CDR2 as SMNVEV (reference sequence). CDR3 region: CASSFQGSYEQYF. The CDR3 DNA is TGTGCCAGCAGTTTTCAGGGGTCCTACGAGCAGTACTTC.

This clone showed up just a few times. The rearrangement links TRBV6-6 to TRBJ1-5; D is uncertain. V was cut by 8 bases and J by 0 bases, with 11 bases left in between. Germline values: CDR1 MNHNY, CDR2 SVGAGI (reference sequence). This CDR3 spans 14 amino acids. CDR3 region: CASGSFYSNQPQHF. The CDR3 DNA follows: TGTGCCAGCGGCTCCTTCTATAGCAATCAGCCCCAGCATTTT.

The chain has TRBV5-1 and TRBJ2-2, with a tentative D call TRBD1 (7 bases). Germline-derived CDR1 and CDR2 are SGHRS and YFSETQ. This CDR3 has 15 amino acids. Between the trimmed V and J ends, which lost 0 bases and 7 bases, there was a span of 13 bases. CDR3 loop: CASSLVAGGIGELFF. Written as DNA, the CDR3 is TGCGCCAGCAGCTTGGTCGCAGGGGGGATCGGGGAGCTGTTTTTT.

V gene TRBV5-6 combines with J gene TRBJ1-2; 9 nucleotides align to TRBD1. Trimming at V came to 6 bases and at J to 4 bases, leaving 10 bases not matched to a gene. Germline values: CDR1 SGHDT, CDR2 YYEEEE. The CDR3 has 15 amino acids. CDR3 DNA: TGTGCCAGCATCCCGCAGGGACAGGGCGGCTATGGCTACACCTTC. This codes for CASIPQGQGGYGYTF. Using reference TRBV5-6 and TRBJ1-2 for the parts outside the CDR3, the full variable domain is DAGVTQSPTHLIKTRGQQVTLRCSPKSGHDTVSWYQQALGQGPQFIFQYYEEEERQRGNFPDRFSGHQFPNYSSELNVNALLLGDSALYLCASIPQGQGGYGYTFGSGTRLTVV.

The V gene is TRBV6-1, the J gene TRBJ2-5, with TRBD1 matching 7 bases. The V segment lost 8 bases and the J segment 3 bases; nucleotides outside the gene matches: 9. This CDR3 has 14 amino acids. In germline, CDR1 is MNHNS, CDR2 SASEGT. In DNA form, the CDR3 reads TGTGCCAGCCTAGAGGACAGGTTGAAAGAGACCCAGTACTTC. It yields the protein CASLEDRLKETQYF.

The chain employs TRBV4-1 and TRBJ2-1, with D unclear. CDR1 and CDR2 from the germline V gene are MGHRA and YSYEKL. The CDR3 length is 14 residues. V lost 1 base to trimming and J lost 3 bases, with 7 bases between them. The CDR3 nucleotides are TGCGCCAGCAGCCAAGTTTACAGCTACAATGAGCAGTTCTTC. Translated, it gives CASSQVYSYNEQFF.

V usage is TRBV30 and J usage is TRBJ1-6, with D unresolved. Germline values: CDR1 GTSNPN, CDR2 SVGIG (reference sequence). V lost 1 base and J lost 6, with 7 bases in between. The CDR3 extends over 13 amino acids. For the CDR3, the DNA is TGTGCCTGGAGTGGACACCCTAATTCACCCCTCCACTTT. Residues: CAWSGHPNSPLHF. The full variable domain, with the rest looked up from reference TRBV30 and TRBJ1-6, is SQTIHQWPATLVQPVGSPLSLECTVEGTSNPNLYWYRQAAGRGLQLLFYSVGIGQISSEVPQNLSASRPQDRQFILSSKKLLLSDSGFYLCAWSGHPNSPLHFGNGTRLTVT.

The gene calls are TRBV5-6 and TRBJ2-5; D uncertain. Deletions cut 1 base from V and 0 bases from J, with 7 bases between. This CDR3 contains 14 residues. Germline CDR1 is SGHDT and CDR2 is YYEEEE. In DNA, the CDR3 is TGTGCCAGCAGCTTGTTTGGGTACCAAGAGACCCAGTACTTC. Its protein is CASSLFGYQETQYF.

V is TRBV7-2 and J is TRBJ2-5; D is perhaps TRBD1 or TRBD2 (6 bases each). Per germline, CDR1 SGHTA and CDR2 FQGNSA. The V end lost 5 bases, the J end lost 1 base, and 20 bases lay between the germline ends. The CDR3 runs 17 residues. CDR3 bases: TGTGCCAGCAGCCGACACGCGGGACAAGGCCGCCAAGAGACCCAGTACTTC. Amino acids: CASSRHAGQGRQETQYF.

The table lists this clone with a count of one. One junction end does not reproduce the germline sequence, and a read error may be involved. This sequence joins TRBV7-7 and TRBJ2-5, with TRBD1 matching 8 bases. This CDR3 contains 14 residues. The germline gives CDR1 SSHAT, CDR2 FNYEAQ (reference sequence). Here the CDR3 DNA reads TGTGCTAGCAGCCCGGACAGGGCCGTGGAGACCCAGTACTTC. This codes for CASSPDRAVETQYF.